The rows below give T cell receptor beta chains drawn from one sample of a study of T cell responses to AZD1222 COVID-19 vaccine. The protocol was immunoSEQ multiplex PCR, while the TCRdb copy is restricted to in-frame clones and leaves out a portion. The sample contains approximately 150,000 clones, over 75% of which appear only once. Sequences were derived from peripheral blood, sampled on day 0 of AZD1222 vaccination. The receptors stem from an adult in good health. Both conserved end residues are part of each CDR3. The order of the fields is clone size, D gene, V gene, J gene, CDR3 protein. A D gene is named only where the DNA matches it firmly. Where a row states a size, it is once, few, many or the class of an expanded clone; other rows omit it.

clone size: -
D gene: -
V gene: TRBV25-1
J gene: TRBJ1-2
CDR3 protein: CASTPSGRWDGYTF

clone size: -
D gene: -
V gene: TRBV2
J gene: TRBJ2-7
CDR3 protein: CASSLTGHEQYF

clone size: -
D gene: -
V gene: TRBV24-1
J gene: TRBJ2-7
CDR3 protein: CATSDLEQGGEQYF

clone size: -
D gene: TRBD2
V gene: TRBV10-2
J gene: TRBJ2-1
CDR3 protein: CASSNGLAGEVFF

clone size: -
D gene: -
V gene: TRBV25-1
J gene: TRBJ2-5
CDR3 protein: CASSDTIARDNQETQYF

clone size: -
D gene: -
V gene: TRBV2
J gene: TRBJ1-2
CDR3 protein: CASSEYRDYGYTF

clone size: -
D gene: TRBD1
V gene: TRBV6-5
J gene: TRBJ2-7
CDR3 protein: CASTPGQGVHEQYF

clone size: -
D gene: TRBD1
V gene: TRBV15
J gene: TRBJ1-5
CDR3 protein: CATRPTGNNQPQHF

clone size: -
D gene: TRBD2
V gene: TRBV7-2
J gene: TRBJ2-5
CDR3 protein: CASSLGLAGAETQYF

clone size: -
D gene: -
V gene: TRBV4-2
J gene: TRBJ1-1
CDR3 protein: CASSHTGGTEAFF

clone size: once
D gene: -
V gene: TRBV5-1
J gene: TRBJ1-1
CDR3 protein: CASSPVSRGNTEAFF

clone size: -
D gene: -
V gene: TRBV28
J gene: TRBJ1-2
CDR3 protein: CATEVNYGYTF

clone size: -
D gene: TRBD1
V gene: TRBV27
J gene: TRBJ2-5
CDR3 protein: CASSLGTGGIDVMETQYF

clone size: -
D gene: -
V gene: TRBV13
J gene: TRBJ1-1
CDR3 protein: CASSLERGGTEAFF

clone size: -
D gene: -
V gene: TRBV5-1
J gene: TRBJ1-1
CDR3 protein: CASSLVGPEAFF

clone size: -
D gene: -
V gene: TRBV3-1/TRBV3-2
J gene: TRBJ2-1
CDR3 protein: CASSLGGAGADYNEQFF

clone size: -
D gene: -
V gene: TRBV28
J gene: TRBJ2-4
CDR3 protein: CASSLLGRALAKNIQYF

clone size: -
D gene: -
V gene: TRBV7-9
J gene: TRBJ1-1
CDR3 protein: CASSPGQSEAFF

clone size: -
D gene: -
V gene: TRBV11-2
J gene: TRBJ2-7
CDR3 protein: CASSLDVRGSTYEQYF

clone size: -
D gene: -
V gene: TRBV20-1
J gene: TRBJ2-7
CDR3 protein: CSASRLTAGPYEQYF

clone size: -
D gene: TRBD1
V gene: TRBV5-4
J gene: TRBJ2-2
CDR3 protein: CASSWKQGAITGELFF

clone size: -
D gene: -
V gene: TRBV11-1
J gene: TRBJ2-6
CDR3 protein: CASSLAWSSGANVLTF

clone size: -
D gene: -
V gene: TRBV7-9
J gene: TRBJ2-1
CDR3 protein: CASSLGDEQFF

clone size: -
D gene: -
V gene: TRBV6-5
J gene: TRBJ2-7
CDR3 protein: CASRAGILTYEQYF

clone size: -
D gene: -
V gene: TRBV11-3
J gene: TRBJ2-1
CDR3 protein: CASSLGPNNEQFF

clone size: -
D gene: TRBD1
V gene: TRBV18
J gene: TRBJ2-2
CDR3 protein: CASSLRQGPNTGELFF

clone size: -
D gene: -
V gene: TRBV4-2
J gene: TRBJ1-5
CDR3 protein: CASSQEPWTPYSNQPQHF

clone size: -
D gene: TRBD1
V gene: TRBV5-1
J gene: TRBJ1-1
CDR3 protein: CASSPGQERAEAFF

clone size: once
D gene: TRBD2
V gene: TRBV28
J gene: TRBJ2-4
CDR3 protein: CASSSLAGLAKNIQYF

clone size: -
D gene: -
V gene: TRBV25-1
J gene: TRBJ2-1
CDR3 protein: CASSEFRAGSDNEQFF

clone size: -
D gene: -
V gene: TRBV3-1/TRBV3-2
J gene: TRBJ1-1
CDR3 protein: CASSQEMGGFTEAFF

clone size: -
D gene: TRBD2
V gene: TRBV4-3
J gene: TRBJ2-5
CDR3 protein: CASSQDHQGGGAQWETQYF

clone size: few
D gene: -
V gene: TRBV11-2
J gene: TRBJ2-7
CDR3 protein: CASSFRGGTNYEQYF

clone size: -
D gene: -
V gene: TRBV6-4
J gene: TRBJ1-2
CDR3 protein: CASTGGGTNVSHGYTF

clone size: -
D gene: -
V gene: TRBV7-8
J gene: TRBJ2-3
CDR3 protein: CASSSGDSTDTQYF

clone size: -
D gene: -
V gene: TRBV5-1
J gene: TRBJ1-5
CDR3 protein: CASSVTGLEQPQHF

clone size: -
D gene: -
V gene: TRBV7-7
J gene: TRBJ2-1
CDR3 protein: CASSPKPNPHNEQFF

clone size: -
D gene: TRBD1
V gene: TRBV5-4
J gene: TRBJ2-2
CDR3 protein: CASSRQGAGTGELFF

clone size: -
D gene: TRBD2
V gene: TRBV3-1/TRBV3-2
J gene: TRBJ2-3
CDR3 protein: CASSLLEVAGGMADTQYF

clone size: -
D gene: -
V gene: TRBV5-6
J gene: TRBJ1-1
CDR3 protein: CASSLVPGMNTEAFF